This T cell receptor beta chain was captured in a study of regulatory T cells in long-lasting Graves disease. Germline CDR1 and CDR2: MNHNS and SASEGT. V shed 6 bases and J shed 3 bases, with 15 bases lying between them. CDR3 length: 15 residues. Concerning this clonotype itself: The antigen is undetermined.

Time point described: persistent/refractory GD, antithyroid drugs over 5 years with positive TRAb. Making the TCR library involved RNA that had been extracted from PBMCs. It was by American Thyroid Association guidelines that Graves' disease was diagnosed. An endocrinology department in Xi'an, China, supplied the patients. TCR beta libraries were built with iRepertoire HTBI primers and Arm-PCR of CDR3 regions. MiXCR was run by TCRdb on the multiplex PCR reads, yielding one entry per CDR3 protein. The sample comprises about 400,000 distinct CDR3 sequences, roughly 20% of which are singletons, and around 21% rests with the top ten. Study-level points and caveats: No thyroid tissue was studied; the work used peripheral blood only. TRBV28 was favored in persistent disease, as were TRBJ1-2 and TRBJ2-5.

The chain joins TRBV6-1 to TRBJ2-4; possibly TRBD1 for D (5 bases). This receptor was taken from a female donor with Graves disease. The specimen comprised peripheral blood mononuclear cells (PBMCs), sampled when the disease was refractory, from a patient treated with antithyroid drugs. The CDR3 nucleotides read TGTGCCAGCAGAACCCTGGGGCCTGTCAAAAACATTCAGTACTTC. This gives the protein CASRTLGPVKNIQYF.